These T cell receptor beta chains were read from a single sample in a study of blood T cell repertoires in COVID-19. Repertoires were generated with immunoSEQ multiplex PCR, while TCRdb's copy carries only in-frame clones and drops some. The sample yields around 170,000 clones, approximately 88% seen once. The material sequenced was peripheral blood. The source is a woman younger than 45 with acute or convalescent COVID-19. Both conserved end residues are part of each CDR3. The D gene is left open where the match is weak. Expanded clones get a size class; other rows say once, few or many, or leave the size out.

J gene | D gene | clone size | V gene | CDR3 DNA | CDR3 protein
TRBJ2-4 | NA | NA | TRBV5-4 | TGTGCCAGCAGCTTGATTGCAGACCGGAGCATTCAGTACTTC | CASSLIADRSIQYF
TRBJ2-2 | NA | NA | TRBV6-6 | TGTGCCAGCATTCTGGGAGATAGGAATGTTGCCGGGGAGCTGTTTTTT | CASILGDRNVAGELFF
TRBJ2-3 | NA | NA | TRBV28 | TGTGCCAGCAGCGGAGGACTACCAATCACAGATACGCAGTATTTT | CASSGGLPITDTQYF
TRBJ2-2 | NA | NA | TRBV5-1 | TGCGCCAGCAGGGTGCTAAACACCGGGGAGCTGTTTTTT | CASRVLNTGELFF
TRBJ1-3 | TRBD1 | NA | TRBV9 | TGTGCCAGCGCCAGACAGGGAGAAAACATATACGGGACCATATATTTT | CASARQGENIYGTIYF
TRBJ1-3 | NA | NA | TRBV7-8 | TGTGCCAGCAGCCGAGGGGCCTCTGGAAACACCATATATTTT | CASSRGASGNTIYF
TRBJ2-1 | NA | NA | TRBV6-1 | TGTGCCAGCAGGGAGAGAGGGGAGCAGTTCTTC | CASRERGEQFF
TRBJ2-2 | TRBD2 | few | TRBV6-6 | TGTGCCAGCAGCGTTAGCGGGAGCACCGGGGAGCTGTTTTTT | CASSVSGSTGELFF
TRBJ1-2 | NA | NA | TRBV28 | TGTGCCAGCAGTCTTACCCCGGGACACATCTATGGCTACACCTTC | CASSLTPGHIYGYTF
TRBJ1-3 | NA | few | TRBV6-5 | TGTGCCAGCAGTTACACTCCGTTCTCTGGAAACACCATATATTTT | CASSYTPFSGNTIYF
TRBJ1-4 | NA | NA | TRBV28 | TGTGCCAGCAGCTCTTTAGGGGGAGGGGGTAGAGAAAAACTGTTTTTT | CASSSLGGGGREKLFF
TRBJ2-1 | NA | NA | TRBV7-2 | TGTGCCAGCAGCCCCCGCCAGTACAATGAGCAGTTCTTC | CASSPRQYNEQFF
TRBJ1-1 | NA | NA | TRBV6-5 | TGTGCCAGCATCCGGGACTCAGGGACGGGCGCTTTCTTT | CASIRDSGTGAFF
TRBJ2-1 | NA | NA | TRBV5-4 | TGTGCCAGCAGCTTGGGGCTGGCAGGCTCGGGGTCTGAGCAGTTCTTC | CASSLGLAGSGSEQFF
TRBJ1-3 | NA | few | TRBV12-5 | TGTGCTAGTGGTTGGCCCCTTAATTCGTTCTCTGGAAACACCATATATTTT | CASGWPLNSFSGNTIYF
TRBJ1-5 | NA | NA | TRBV6-5 | TGTGCCAGCAGTTATGGGGGGAAGGGTAATCAGCCCCAGCATTTT | CASSYGGKGNQPQHF
TRBJ1-5 | NA | once | TRBV11-3 | TGTGCCAGCAGCCTTCTATTCGGAGATCAGCCCCAGCATTTT | CASSLLFGDQPQHF
TRBJ1-5 | NA | NA | TRBV24-1 | TGTGCCACCCCCGCCCAGGGGAATCAGCCCCAGCATTTT | CATPAQGNQPQHF
TRBJ1-6 | NA | NA | TRBV6-5 | TGTGCCAGCAGACGGGAAAATTCACCCCTCCACTTT | CASRRENSPLHF
TRBJ2-1 | TRBD2 | NA | TRBV30 | TGTGCCTGGAGCAGCGGGAGATACAATGAGCAGTTCTTC | CAWSSGRYNEQFF
TRBJ2-7 | NA | NA | TRBV7-9 | TGTGCCAGCAGCTTACTAGCGAGCTCCTACGAGCAGTACTTC | CASSLLASSYEQYF
TRBJ2-1 | NA | NA | TRBV5-1 | TGCGCCAGCAGCTTGGGAGGCCAAGGGGATGAGCAGTTCTTC | CASSLGGQGDEQFF
TRBJ2-7 | NA | NA | TRBV3-1/TRBV3-2 | TGTGCCAGCAGCCATTTCGGTTTCTACGAGCAGTACTTC | CASSHFGFYEQYF
TRBJ2-7 | NA | NA | TRBV28 | TGTGCCAGCAGTCCCCACCCCGACAGAGACTACGAGCAGTACTTC | CASSPHPDRDYEQYF
TRBJ2-3 | NA | NA | TRBV5-1 | TGCGCCAGCAGCTTGGGCGGGGTGGGACCTACAGATACGCAGTATTTT | CASSLGGVGPTDTQYF
TRBJ2-1 | NA | NA | TRBV7-2 | TGTGCCAGCAGCTTAGCCTATCGCGGTGAGCAGTTCTTC | CASSLAYRGEQFF
TRBJ2-1 | NA | NA | TRBV21-1 | TGTGCCAGCGGCGGGTGGCAGTTCTTC | CASGGWQFF
TRBJ2-5 | NA | NA | TRBV20-1 | TGCAGTGCTAGTCGAAGGGAGCAAGAGACCCAGTACTTC | CSASRREQETQYF
TRBJ1-3 | NA | NA | TRBV9 | TGTGCCAGCAGCGTCGGTCGGGAAGGAAACACCATATATTTT | CASSVGREGNTIYF
TRBJ2-7 | NA | few | TRBV28 | TGTGCCAGCAGTCAACCTACAGGGAGCTCCTACGAGCAGTACTTC | CASSQPTGSSYEQYF
TRBJ1-4 | TRBD1 | NA | TRBV29-1 | TGCAGCGTCGGGGACAGCCTAAATGAAAAACTGTTTTTT | CSVGDSLNEKLFF
TRBJ1-2 | NA | once | TRBV9 | TGTGCCAGCAGCTCATCGGCGGGGGGAATGGAGGGCTACACCTTC | CASSSSAGGMEGYTF
TRBJ1-2 | NA | once | TRBV6-1 | TGTGCCAGCAGTGAGACGGGGGATTATGGCTACACCTTC | CASSETGDYGYTF
TRBJ2-1 | TRBD2 | NA | TRBV5-1 | TGCGCCAGCAGCCAGGGACTAGCGGGAGGGCAGTTCTTC | CASSQGLAGGQFF
TRBJ2-3 | NA | NA | TRBV5-1 | TGCGCCAGCAGCGGAACCCTCGGGTCAGATACGCAGTATTTT | CASSGTLGSDTQYF
TRBJ2-1 | TRBD2 | NA | TRBV5-4 | TGTGCCAGCAGCTCCAGACTAGCGGTTAACTACAATGAGCAGTTCTTC | CASSSRLAVNYNEQFF
TRBJ2-1 | NA | NA | TRBV6-6 | TGTGCCAGCAGTGTCCTAGCGAGATACAATGAGCAGTTCTTC | CASSVLARYNEQFF
TRBJ1-1 | NA | NA | TRBV27 | TGTGCCAGCTGGGACTGGAACACTGAAGCTTTCTTT | CASWDWNTEAFF
TRBJ1-2 | NA | NA | TRBV7-9 | TGTGCCAGCAGCTTAGGTTCAGGGACTCACACCTTC | CASSLGSGTHTF
TRBJ2-2 | TRBD2 | NA | TRBV27 | TGTGCCAGCAGTTCCGGGAGGCGTTCCGGGGAGCTGTTTTTT | CASSSGRRSGELFF
TRBJ2-5 | TRBD1 | NA | TRBV7-9 | TGTGCCAGCAGCTTAGCCCCGGGACAGGGGGAGACCCAGTACTTC | CASSLAPGQGETQYF
TRBJ1-4 | NA | few | TRBV18 | TGTGCCAGCTCACCTCTAGCAGCTGCAACTAATGAAAAACTGTTTTTT | CASSPLAAATNEKLFF
TRBJ1-4 | NA | NA | TRBV15 | TGTGCCACCAGCAGAGGAGGTTGGCTCGAAAAACTGTTTTTT | CATSRGGWLEKLFF
TRBJ2-1 | TRBD2 | once | TRBV19 | TGTGCCAGTTATTCACCGGAAAGACTAGCGGGACTGATCTTC | CASYSPERLAGLIF
TRBJ2-7 | NA | NA | TRBV27 | TGTGCCAGCATCCTTACCGTAGGCCAAGGGGCCCTCAAGCAGTACTTC | CASILTVGQGALKQYF
TRBJ2-7 | NA | NA | TRBV7-2 | TGTGCCAGCAGTCTAACTAGTGGCGAGCAGTACTTC | CASSLTSGEQYF
TRBJ2-5 | TRBD2 | NA | TRBV9 | TGTGCCAGCAGCGTGGGCGGGAGGGCCTCAGAGACCCAGTACTTC | CASSVGGRASETQYF
TRBJ2-7 | TRBD2 | NA | TRBV4-1 | TGCGCCAGCAGCCGGTTAGCGGGAGTCTACGAGCAGTACTTC | CASSRLAGVYEQYF
TRBJ2-7 | TRBD1 | once | TRBV12-3/TRBV12-4 | TGTGCCAGCGGACAGGCCTCTACGATTGCGCAGTACTTC | CASGQASTIAQYF
TRBJ2-1 | NA | NA | TRBV19 | TGTGCCAGTAGTTATCGGGGGGCGGGCGATGAGCAGTTCTTC | CASSYRGAGDEQFF
TRBJ1-1 | NA | NA | TRBV15 | TGTGCCACCAGCCGGGGGGTGAACACTGAAGCTTTCTTT | CATSRGVNTEAFF
TRBJ2-7 | NA | NA | TRBV7-8 | TGTGCCAGCAGCTCCTCTAGCGACGGGCAGTACTTC | CASSSSSDGQYF
TRBJ2-1 | NA | NA | TRBV2 | TGTGCCAGCAGTGAACCGAATGAGCAGTTCTTC | CASSEPNEQFF
TRBJ2-7 | NA | NA | TRBV6-5 | TGTGCCAGCATAAGGACATTACTCTCCTACGAGCAGTACTTC | CASIRTLLSYEQYF
TRBJ2-2 | NA | NA | TRBV5-6 | TGTGCCAGCAGCTTGGTAGCGTCCGGGGAGCTGTTTTTT | CASSLVASGELFF
TRBJ2-1 | TRBD2 | NA | TRBV4-1 | TGCGCCAGCAGCCAAGTTCTGGCGGGAGGTTTGCATGAGCAGTTCTTC | CASSQVLAGGLHEQFF
TRBJ2-7 | NA | NA | TRBV2 | TGTGCCAGCACGTTAGGAAGAGGACAGACCTACGAGCAGTACTTC | CASTLGRGQTYEQYF
TRBJ2-2 | NA | NA | TRBV28 | TGTGCCAGCAGTTCCGGGTCCACAATGGGCACCGGGGAGCTGTTTTTT | CASSSGSTMGTGELFF
TRBJ1-5 | NA | NA | TRBV15 | TGTGCCACCAGCCCCCATCTTCAGGGGAGAAGACAGCCCCAGCATTTT | CATSPHLQGRRQPQHF
TRBJ2-7 | TRBD2 | NA | TRBV28 | TGTGCCAGCAGGGCAGCGGGAGGCGAGTACGAGCAGTACTTC | CASRAAGGEYEQYF